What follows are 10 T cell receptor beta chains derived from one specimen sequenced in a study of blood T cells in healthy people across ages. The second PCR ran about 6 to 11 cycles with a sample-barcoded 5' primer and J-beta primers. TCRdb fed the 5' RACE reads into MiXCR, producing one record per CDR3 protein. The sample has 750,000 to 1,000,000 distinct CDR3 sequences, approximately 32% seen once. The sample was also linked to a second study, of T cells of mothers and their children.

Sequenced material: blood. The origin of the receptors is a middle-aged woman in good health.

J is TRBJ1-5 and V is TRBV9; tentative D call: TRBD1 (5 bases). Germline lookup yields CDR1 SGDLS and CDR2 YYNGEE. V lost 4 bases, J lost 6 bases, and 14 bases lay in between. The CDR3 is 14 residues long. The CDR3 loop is CASSPNLGGQPQHF. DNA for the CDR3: TGTGCCAGCAGCCCAAACCTGGGGGGTCAGCCCCAGCATTTT.

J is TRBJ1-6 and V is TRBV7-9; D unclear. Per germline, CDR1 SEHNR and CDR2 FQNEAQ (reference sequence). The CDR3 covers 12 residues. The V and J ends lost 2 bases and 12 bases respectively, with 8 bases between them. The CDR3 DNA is TGTGCCAGCAGCTTATTGACGGAACCCCTCCACTTT. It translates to CASSLLTEPLHF.

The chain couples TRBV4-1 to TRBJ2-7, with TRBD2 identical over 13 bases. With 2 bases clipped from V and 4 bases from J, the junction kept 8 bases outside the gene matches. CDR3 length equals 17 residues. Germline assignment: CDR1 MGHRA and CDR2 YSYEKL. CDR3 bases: TGCGCCAGCAGCCAATCACCCGGGACTAGCGGGGATTACGAGCAGTACTTC. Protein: CASSQSPGTSGDYEQYF.

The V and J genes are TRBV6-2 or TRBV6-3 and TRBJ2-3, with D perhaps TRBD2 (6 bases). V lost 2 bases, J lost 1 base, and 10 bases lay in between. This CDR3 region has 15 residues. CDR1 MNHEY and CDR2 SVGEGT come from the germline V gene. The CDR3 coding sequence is TGTGCCAGCAGTTACCGGCGGGGTGGCACAGATACGCAGTATTTT. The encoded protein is CASSYRRGGTDTQYF.

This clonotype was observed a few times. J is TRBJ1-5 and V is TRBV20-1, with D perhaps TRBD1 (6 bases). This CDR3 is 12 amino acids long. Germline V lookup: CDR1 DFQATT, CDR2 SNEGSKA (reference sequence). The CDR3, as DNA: TGCAGGGGGAGACAGGCCAATCAGCCCCAGCATTTT. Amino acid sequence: CRGRQANQPQHF.

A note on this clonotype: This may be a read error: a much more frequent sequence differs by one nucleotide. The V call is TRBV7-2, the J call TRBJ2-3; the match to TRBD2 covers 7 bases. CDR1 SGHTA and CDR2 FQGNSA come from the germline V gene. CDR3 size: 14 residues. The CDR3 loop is CANSSPGLTDTQYF. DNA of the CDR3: TGTGCCAACAGCTCCCCGGGACTAACAGATACGCAGTATTTT.

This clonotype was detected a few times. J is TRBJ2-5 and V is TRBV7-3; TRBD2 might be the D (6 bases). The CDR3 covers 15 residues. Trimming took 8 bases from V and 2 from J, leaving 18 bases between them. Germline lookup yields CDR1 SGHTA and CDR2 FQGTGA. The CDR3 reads CASLRRAGLQETQYF. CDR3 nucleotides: TGTGCCAGCTTGAGGAGGGCGGGACTGCAAGAGACCCAGTACTTC.

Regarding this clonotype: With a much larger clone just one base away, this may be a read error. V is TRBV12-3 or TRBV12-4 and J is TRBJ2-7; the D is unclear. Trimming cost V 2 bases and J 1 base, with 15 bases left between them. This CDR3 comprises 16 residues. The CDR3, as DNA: TGTGCCAGCAGTTTACGGGCGGTCGGAACTTCCTACGAGCAGTACTTC. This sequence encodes CASSLRAVGTSYEQYF.

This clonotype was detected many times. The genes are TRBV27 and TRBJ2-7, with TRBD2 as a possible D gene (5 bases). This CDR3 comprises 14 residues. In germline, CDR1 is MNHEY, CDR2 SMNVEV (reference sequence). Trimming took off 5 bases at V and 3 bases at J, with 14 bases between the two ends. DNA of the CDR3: TGTGCCAGCAGTCTCCGGATCGAGGGCTACGAGCAGTACTTC. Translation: CASSLRIEGYEQYF.

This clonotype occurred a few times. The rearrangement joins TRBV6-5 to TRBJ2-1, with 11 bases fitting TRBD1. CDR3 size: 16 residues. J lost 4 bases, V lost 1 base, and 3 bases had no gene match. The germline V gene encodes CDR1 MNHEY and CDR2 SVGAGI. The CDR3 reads CASSYLGQGGYNEQFF. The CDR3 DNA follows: TGTGCCAGCAGTTACTTGGGACAGGGGGGATACAATGAGCAGTTCTTC.